This TCR beta chain originates from a study of cytomegalovirus exposure and HLA in healthy donors (dated by TCRdb to 2016 to 2017). As for the study more broadly: A later analysis indicated that the 100 to 150 validation repertoires were generated on the platform also employed for the roughly 720 repertoires of the first cohort. The aim of the study was to test whether cataloging public T cell receptors could identify signatures of past pathogen exposure. A separate validation cohort of 100 to 150 different subjects was used in addition to the approximately 670-subject first cohort. High-throughput TCR immunosequencing, statistical association of individual TCRs with disease status, and machine learning were combined to predict cytomegalovirus infection status. Beyond this particular receptor, the publication reports: A later analysis found that TCRs clustered in the first cohort also tended to co-occur in the 120 validation repertoires, with just under 95% of cluster scores above 0. Cytomegalovirus status was reported to be diagnosed by the classifier with high specificity and sensitivity in both the original and validation cohorts. Three of the identified cytomegalovirus-associated TCR beta chains were confirmed in vitro to be specific for cytomegalovirus antigens. According to the authors, the approach could potentially be generalized to other disease states and immunological phenotypes. Most TCR sequences were seen in very few donors, while some public TCRs were found in many individuals. The study listed around 160 TCR beta chains as associated with cytomegalovirus. A later analysis had no HLA typing for the validation cohort, so co-occurrence there was scored across all 130 or so repertoires.

The library was prepared using the immunoSEQ multiplex PCR assay. Per the source publication's procedure: A statistical classification framework was developed to diagnose cytomegalovirus status using the catalog of TCR beta chain sequences. This immuneACCESS table, as held by TCRdb, lists in-frame sequences with V and J called but not all clones. Of the missing ones, under half trace to an unresolved V gene in checked studies; the others have no known cause. V, J and clone size reflect that table, while D and trimming were determined from the DNA. Within this sample are about 110,000 clones, with 88% of them counted one time only. Roughly 2.2% of the sample is in the top ten clones. Notes on this clone: Its antigen has not been determined. Base qualities were left out, and no much larger clone turns up one base away.

Separate from the approximately 700-subject first cohort, the validation cohort of 120 subjects was the group to which the donors belonged. V lost 1 base and J lost 3 bases, and the count of bases not matched to a germline gene is 14. From cysteine to phenylalanine, the CDR3 is 18 amino acids long. The DNA shown is the 54-base CDR3, in frame from base 1. In the germline V gene, CDR1 corresponds to LGHNA and CDR2 to YNFKEQ. This chain joins TRBV4-2 to TRBJ1-2, and TRBD1 matches 7 of the central bases. The origin of this receptor is a woman aged 18 to 35 in good health and CMV-seronegative. The sequenced sample was PBMCs. The sequence in DNA is TGTGCCAGCAGCCAAGTCTCCCTGACAGGGAGTGTATACTATGGCTACACCTTC. This sequence encodes CASSQVSLTGSVYYGYTF.